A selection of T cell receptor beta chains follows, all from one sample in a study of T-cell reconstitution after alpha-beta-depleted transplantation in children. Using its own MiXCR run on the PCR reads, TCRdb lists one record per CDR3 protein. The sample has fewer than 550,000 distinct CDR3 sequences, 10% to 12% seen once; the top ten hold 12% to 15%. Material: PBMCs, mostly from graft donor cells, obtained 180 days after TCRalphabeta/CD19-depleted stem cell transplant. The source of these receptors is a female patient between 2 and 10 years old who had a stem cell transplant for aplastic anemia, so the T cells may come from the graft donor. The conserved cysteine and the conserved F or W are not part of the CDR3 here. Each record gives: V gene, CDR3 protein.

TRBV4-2	ASSQDLGGALLYEQY
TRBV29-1	SVVSTGGSTEAF
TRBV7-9	ASSSGQGF
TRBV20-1	SARLAGGTQY
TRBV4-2	ASSQEWDRTNYGYT
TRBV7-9	ASSSDRVEQF
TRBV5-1	ASSSAGTGAYNEQF
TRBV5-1	ASTPDLPSGNTIY
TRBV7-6	ASSPGDSSSYEQY
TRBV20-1	IAGQGANSPLH
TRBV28	ASSFGLRVFTNEKLF
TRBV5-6	ASTRLGQGGGQF
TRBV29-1	SGHRGRDTQY
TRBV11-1	ASSLPGTALNEQF
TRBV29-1	SVSGTGKSSYEQY
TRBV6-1	ASSKAGRSTVNEKLF
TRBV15	ATSRDRLAGYQETQY
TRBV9	ASSVALGAASYEQY
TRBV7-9	ASSLTVYNEQF
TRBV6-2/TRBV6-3	ASTDRDNTEAF
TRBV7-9	ASSPGIGNEKLF
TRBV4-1	ASSPPLTKNIQY
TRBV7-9	ASSSPAALNTEAF
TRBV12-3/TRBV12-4	ASSLIVMGPGANGLT
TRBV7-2	ASSFGLAGGRGGETQY
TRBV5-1	ASSLARRGSRETQY
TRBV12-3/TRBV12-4	ASTNRGSYSNQPQH
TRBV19	ASNQRLHGYT
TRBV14	ASSPGTGRLIISTDTQY
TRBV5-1	ASSLGDRNTEAF
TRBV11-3	ASSPWTGGKNEQF
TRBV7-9	ASSFQTVDYGYT